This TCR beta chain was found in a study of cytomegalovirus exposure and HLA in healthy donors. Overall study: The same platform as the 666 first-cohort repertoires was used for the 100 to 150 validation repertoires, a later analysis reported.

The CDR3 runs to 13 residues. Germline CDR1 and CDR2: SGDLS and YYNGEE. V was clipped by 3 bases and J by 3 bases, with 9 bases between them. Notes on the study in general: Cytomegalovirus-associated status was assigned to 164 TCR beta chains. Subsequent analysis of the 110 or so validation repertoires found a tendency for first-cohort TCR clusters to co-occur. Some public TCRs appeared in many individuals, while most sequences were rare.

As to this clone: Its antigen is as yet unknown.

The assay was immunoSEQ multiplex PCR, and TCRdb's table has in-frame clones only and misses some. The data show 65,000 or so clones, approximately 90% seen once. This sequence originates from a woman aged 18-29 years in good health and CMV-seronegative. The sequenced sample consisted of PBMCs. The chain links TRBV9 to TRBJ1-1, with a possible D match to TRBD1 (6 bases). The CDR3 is CASSARGDTEAFF. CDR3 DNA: TGTGCCAGCAGCGCCAGGGGTGACACTGAAGCTTTCTTT.